Each of the 6 T cell receptor beta chains below was sequenced from the same sample in a study of blood T cell repertoires in COVID-19. Only in-frame clones appear in the TCRdb table, and some are missing; sequencing was by immunoSEQ multiplex PCR. The table includes 150,000 to 200,000 clones, less than 90% detected once. Sequenced material: PBMCs or T cells enriched from blood (not recorded which). The receptors here all came from a woman aged 45 to 65 who had recovered from COVID-19.

The rearrangement joins TRBV12-3 or TRBV12-4 to TRBJ2-2, with unresolved D. V was cut by 6 bases and J by 4 bases, with 9 bases left in between. The CDR3 totals 13 residues. Here the CDR3 reads CASSPRSTGELFF. In nucleotides, the CDR3 is TGTGCCAGCAGCCCTCGGAGCACCGGGGAGCTGTTTTTT.

The chain recombines TRBV25-1 with TRBJ2-1, with a weak D call TRBD1 (5 bases). Germline CDR1 is MGHDK and CDR2 is SYGVNS. Trimming removed 5 bases from V and 1 base from J, with 9 bases in between. The CDR3 runs 14 residues. The CDR3 coding sequence is TGTGCCAGCAGTCGGCAGGGATCCTACAATGAGCAGTTCTTC. Encoded protein: CASSRQGSYNEQFF.

The chain recombines TRBV11-2 with TRBJ2-3; TRBD2 is a possible D gene (5 bases). The length of the CDR3 is 14 residues. Germline V gene data show CDR1 as SGHAT and CDR2 as FQNNGV. V lost 1 base and J 4 bases, leaving 9 bases between the germline ends. The CDR3 DNA reads as TGTGCCAGCAGCTTAGGGACTCACGCAGATACGCAGTATTTT. Protein: CASSLGTHADTQYF.

The DNA for the CDR3 is TGTGCCAGCAGATTCGGACTGACCAATCAGCCCCAGCATTTT. It yields the protein CASRFGLTNQPQHF. V usage is TRBV19 and J usage is TRBJ1-5; D not certain. V was trimmed by 9 bases and J by 3 bases, leaving 15 bases between them. This CDR3 has 14 amino acids. CDR1 is LNHDA and CDR2 is SQIVND in the germline V gene (reference sequence). The full variable domain, in which reference TRBV19 and TRBJ1-5 provide the parts outside the CDR3, is DGGITQSPKYLFRKEGQNVTLSCEQNLNHDAMYWYRQDPGQGLRLIYYSQIVNDFQKGDIAEGYSVSREKKESFPLTVTSAQKNPTAFYLCASRFGLTNQPQHFGDGTRLSIL.

This clone was recorded only once. This chain uses TRBV7-2 with TRBJ1-6, with 8 bases lining up with TRBD1. The V and J ends lost 6 bases and 8 bases, in that order; junction bases with no gene match: 9. Germline V gene data show CDR1 as SGHTA and CDR2 as FQGNSA. The CDR3 extends over 15 amino acids. In nucleotides, the CDR3 is TGTGCCAGCAGTTTTACAGGGGGACAGCATTCACCCCTCCACTTT. Residues: CASSFTGGQHSPLHF.

The chain combines TRBV9 with TRBJ2-5, with TRBD1 as a possible D gene (6 bases). V was cut by 5 bases and J by 1 base, with 12 bases left in between. The germline CDR1 and CDR2 sequences are SGDLS and YYNGEE. The CDR3 runs 14 residues. CDR3 amino acids: CASSRRGGQETQYF. CDR3 DNA sequence: TGTGCCAGCAGTCGGCGAGGGGGCCAAGAGACCCAGTACTTC.